The rows below give T cell receptor beta chains drawn from one sample of a study of cytomegalovirus exposure and HLA in healthy donors. Sequenced by immunoSEQ multiplex PCR; TCRdb stores in-frame clones only, minus some. The table shows under 200,000 clones, with 71% occurring only once. The specimen sequenced was PBMCs. These receptors were taken from a girl aged 5-17 years in good health and CMV-seronegative. Both conserved end residues are part of each CDR3. Fields, in order: D gene, V gene, clone size, J gene, CDR3 DNA, CDR3 protein. D genes are given only for firm matches. Part of the rows lack a size; the others show once, few, many or a class for expanded clones.

TRBD1	TRBV11-2	.	TRBJ1-4	TGTGCCAGCACCACAGGGGTCCCAAATGAAAAACTGTTTTTT	CASTTGVPNEKLFF
.	TRBV29-1	.	TRBJ2-1	TGCAGCGTTTCCGCCCCCAGCTCCTACAATGAGCAGTTCTTC	CSVSAPSSYNEQFF
TRBD1	TRBV6-5	.	TRBJ1-3	TGTGCCAGCAGACAGGACAGGGCAGGAAACACCATATATTTT	CASRQDRAGNTIYF
TRBD1	TRBV30	.	TRBJ2-2	TGTGCCTGGAAAACAGGGGCGCTCGACACCGGGGAGCTGTTTTTT	CAWKTGALDTGELFF
.	TRBV10-3	once	TRBJ2-3	TGTGCCATCCGGAGCAGTCGAGACACAGATACGCAGTATTTT	CAIRSSRDTDTQYF
.	TRBV5-1	.	TRBJ2-5	TGCGCCAGCAGCCCGGGTCCGGCGGAGACCCAGTACTTC	CASSPGPAETQYF
.	TRBV6-1	.	TRBJ1-1	TGTGCCAGCAAGCAGGAACCCTTGTTAACCGGAGCTTTCTTT	CASKQEPLLTGAFF
.	TRBV6-5	.	TRBJ2-7	TGTGCCAGCAGTTACGAGGGATCCTCCTACGAGCAGTACTTC	CASSYEGSSYEQYF
TRBD2	TRBV15	few	TRBJ2-7	TGTGCCACCAGCCGAGGGCGGGGGGCCACCTACGAGCAGTACTTC	CATSRGRGATYEQYF
.	TRBV9	.	TRBJ1-2	TGTGCCAGCAGCGTAGCCACCCCCGGGGGGCATGGCTACACCTTC	CASSVATPGGHGYTF
.	TRBV6-5	.	TRBJ1-4	TGTGCCAGCAGTTACAGGGAGTGGGAAAAACTGTTTTTT	CASSYREWEKLFF
TRBD1	TRBV6-6	once	TRBJ2-7	TGTGCCAGCAGTTACTCGACAGGGGGCCGCTCCTACGGGCAGTACTTC	CASSYSTGGRSYGQYF
TRBD1	TRBV7-9	once	TRBJ2-1	TGTGCCAGCAGTCTTCTAGGGACAGGGGGCTACGAGCAGTTCTTC	CASSLLGTGGYEQFF
TRBD1	TRBV29-1	few	TRBJ1-6	TGCAGCGTTGCCGGACAGGGAGATTCACCCCTCCACTTT	CSVAGQGDSPLHF
.	TRBV27	.	TRBJ2-7	TGTGCCAGCACCCCCCACAGGGAAGGCTACGAGCAGTACTTC	CASTPHREGYEQYF
TRBD1	TRBV6-5	.	TRBJ2-3	TGTGCCAGCACCGACAGGGGGATGACAGATACGCAGTATTTT	CASTDRGMTDTQYF
.	TRBV18	.	TRBJ1-1	TGTGCCAGCTCACCAAGAGACATTGAAGGAACTGAAGCTTTCTTT	CASSPRDIEGTEAFF
TRBD2	TRBV6-6	.	TRBJ2-1	TGTGCCAGCAGTTACCCTCGCGGGGGGGCCGTTGAGCAGTTCTTC	CASSYPRGGAVEQFF
TRBD2	TRBV5-1	.	TRBJ2-1	TGCGCCAGCAGCTGGTCCCCGCGGAGCGGGGGGAGGAATGAGCAGTTCTTC	CASSWSPRSGGRNEQFF
.	TRBV27	.	TRBJ1-5	TGTGCCAGCAGTTTGTCGGGGGGCGAGGTAAGCAATCAGCCCCAGCATTTT	CASSLSGGEVSNQPQHF
.	TRBV7-9	.	TRBJ1-1	TGTGCCAGCAGCTCCTTCTCTGGGCCCACTGAAGCTTTCTTT	CASSSFSGPTEAFF
TRBD1	TRBV2	few	TRBJ2-1	TGTGCCAGCAGTGAATTGGGACAGGGGTACAATGAGCAGTTCTTC	CASSELGQGYNEQFF
.	TRBV10-3	.	TRBJ1-2	TGTGCCATCAGTGACAGTAGCTACACCTTC	CAISDSSYTF
TRBD1	TRBV16	.	TRBJ1-2	TGTGCCAGCAGCCCCCGACAGGGGGCTATGAACTATGGCTACACCTTC	CASSPRQGAMNYGYTF
TRBD2	TRBV19	.	TRBJ2-1	TGTGCCAGTAGTATTCTAGCGGGGGGGCGGGATGAGCAGTTCTTC	CASSILAGGRDEQFF
.	TRBV19	.	TRBJ1-5	TGTGCCAGTAGTGGGTTCGGGTCGAATCAGCCCCAGCATTTT	CASSGFGSNQPQHF
.	TRBV5-8	.	TRBJ2-5	TGTGCCAGCGGCAGGACACCCCAAGAGACCCAGTACTTC	CASGRTPQETQYF
.	TRBV25-1	once	TRBJ1-1	TGTGCCAGCAGTGGCCCGGGTCAGACGGGTAACACTGAAGCTTTCTTT	CASSGPGQTGNTEAFF
TRBD1	TRBV6-5	.	TRBJ1-3	TGTGCCAGCAGTAGACAGGGGCCCGGAAACACCATATATTTT	CASSRQGPGNTIYF
TRBD1	TRBV19	.	TRBJ1-4	TGTGCCAGTAGTATTGGAGTGAATGCAGGGGGTAATGAAAAACTGTTTTTT	CASSIGVNAGGNEKLFF
.	TRBV6-6	.	TRBJ1-3	TGTGCCAGCCGTGTTACATTATCTGGAAACACCATATATTTT	CASRVTLSGNTIYF
.	TRBV6-6	few	TRBJ2-5	TGTGCCACCGGCAGGGTGGAAACCCAGTACTTC	CATGRVETQYF
TRBD1	TRBV30	.	TRBJ1-6	TGTGCCACCCCCTTTTCACAGGGGGACCTCTATAATTCACCCCTCCACTTT	CATPFSQGDLYNSPLHF
TRBD1	TRBV5-1	.	TRBJ1-3	TGCGCCAGCAGCGACAGACGACAGGGTAGTGGAAACACCATATATTTT	CASSDRRQGSGNTIYF
TRBD2	TRBV4-1	.	TRBJ2-2	TGCGCCAGCAGCCCCTTAGGCGCGGGGGGGCCGACCGGGGAGCTGTTTTTT	CASSPLGAGGPTGELFF
TRBD2	TRBV7-9	.	TRBJ2-3	TGTGCCAGCAGCTTAGGCGACGGGGGGGCCAGGGATACGCAGTATTTT	CASSLGDGGARDTQYF
.	TRBV9	.	TRBJ2-5	TGTGCCAGCAGCGGCGGGGCAGGGATGGAGACCCAGTACTTC	CASSGGAGMETQYF
TRBD1	TRBV6-4	.	TRBJ2-3	TGTGCCAGCAGTGAATTCTGGGACAGGGTCACAGATACGCAGTATTTT	CASSEFWDRVTDTQYF
TRBD2	TRBV29-1	.	TRBJ2-3	TGCAGCGTTGATGGGCTAGCGGGGGGGGATACCCCATCAGATACGCAGTATTTT	CSVDGLAGGDTPSDTQYF
.	TRBV5-1	.	TRBJ2-5	TGCGCCAGCAGCTTGACACTAGCCGATGAAGAGACCCAGTACTTC	CASSLTLADEETQYF
.	TRBV28	.	TRBJ2-3	TGTGCCAGCAGTTTAGCGGGGACCACAGATACGCAGTATTTT	CASSLAGTTDTQYF
.	TRBV7-8	once	TRBJ2-2	TGTGCCAGCAGCTTAGCCCCGCGAGCGAACACCGGGGAGCTGTTTTTT	CASSLAPRANTGELFF
.	TRBV6-1	.	TRBJ1-5	TGTGCCAGCAGACGGAGCGGGGATAATCAGCCCCAGCATTTT	CASRRSGDNQPQHF
.	TRBV11-2	.	TRBJ1-1	TGTGCCAGCAGGCCGGCCACAGGGCGAGAGGATGAAGCTTTCTTT	CASRPATGREDEAFF
TRBD2	TRBV7-9	few	TRBJ2-3	TGTGCCAGCAGCCCCCGGACTAGCTCGTCGCAGTATTTT	CASSPRTSSSQYF
TRBD2	TRBV29-1	.	TRBJ2-1	TGCAGCGTTGCGGGAAGCGGGGGAGGCGATGAGCAGTTCTTC	CSVAGSGGGDEQFF
TRBD1	TRBV18	.	TRBJ2-6	TGTGCCAGCTCCCCTTTCGGGACAGCCTTCTCTGGGGCCAACGTCCTGACTTTC	CASSPFGTAFSGANVLTF
.	TRBV14	few	TRBJ1-2	TGTGCCAGCAGCCAACGTAATCGCTATGGCTACACCTTC	CASSQRNRYGYTF
.	TRBV30	few	TRBJ1-1	TGTGCCTGGTATTCCCGGGTCCCGAACACTGAAGCTTTCTTT	CAWYSRVPNTEAFF
.	TRBV29-1	few	TRBJ2-5	TGCAGCGTTGAGGAACTAGTGTCCAAGACCCAGTACTTC	CSVEELVSKTQYF
.	TRBV7-3	.	TRBJ2-1	TGTGCCAGCAGCTTAAGGCGGGATTCCTACAATGAGCAGTTCTTC	CASSLRRDSYNEQFF